This T cell receptor beta chain was sequenced during a study of cytotoxic CD8 clonotypes in ibrutinib-treated CLL. Study outcomes and limitations: The study found public clonotypes uncommon, contracting or stable on treatment. Clonality increased at ibrutinib response, then returned toward baseline at progression.

Regarding this clone: The antigen remains unidentified.

Sequencing used immunoSEQ multiplex PCR; TCRdb keeps in-frame clones, though not all of them. The table has 150,000 or so clones, 81% seen once; the top ten hold roughly 2%. This TCR was recovered from a human donor with chronic lymphocytic leukemia. Sequencing was performed on PBMCs, taken after 12 months of ibrutinib treatment.

This CDR3 reads CASSPPGQGSYEQYF. CDR3 nucleotide sequence: TGTGCCAGCAGTCCTCCGGGACAGGGATCCTACGAGCAGTACTTC. V is TRBV27 and J is TRBJ2-5; 9 positions match TRBD1. With the DNA end fitting TRBJ2-7 better, the J assignment may be wrong. Germline values: CDR1 MNHEY, CDR2 SMNVEV (reference sequence). This CDR3 comprises 15 residues.